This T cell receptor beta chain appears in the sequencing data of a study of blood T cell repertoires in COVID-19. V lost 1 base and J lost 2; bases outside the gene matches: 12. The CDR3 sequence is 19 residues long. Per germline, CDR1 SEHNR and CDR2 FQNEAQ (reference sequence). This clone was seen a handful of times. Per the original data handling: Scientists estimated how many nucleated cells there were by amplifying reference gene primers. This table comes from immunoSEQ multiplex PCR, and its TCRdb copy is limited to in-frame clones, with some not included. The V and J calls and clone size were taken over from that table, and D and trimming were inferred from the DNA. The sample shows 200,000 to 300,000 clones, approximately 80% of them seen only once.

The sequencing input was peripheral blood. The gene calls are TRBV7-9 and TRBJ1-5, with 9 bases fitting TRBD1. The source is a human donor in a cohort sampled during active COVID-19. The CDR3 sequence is CASSLGGTGWAPGNQPQHF. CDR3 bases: TGTGCCAGCAGCTTAGGCGGGACAGGGTGGGCCCCGGGCAATCAGCCCCAGCATTTT.